This T cell receptor beta chain was identified in a study of radiotherapy plus CTLA-4 blockade in lung cancer (dated by TCRdb to about 2018). Notes on the research overall: Among the enrolled patients, roughly 17% had an objective response, and about 29% reached disease control.

Receptors were amplified or captured by the immunoSEQ multiplex PCR assay. The table comes from immuneACCESS by way of TCRdb, which keeps in-frame sequences with V and J called. Part of the clones is missing from these tables; in studies checked, under half for an unresolved V gene and the rest for unknown reasons. Within this sample are over 75,000 clones, with less than 90% of them counted one time only. The top ten clones comprise roughly 0.82% of the sample. Notes on this clone: Its recognized antigen is unknown. One base away there is no much larger clone; base qualities are not given.

In this study, focal radiation therapy paired with CTLA-4 blockade (ipilimumab) was tested in patients who had chemo-refractory metastatic non-small-cell lung cancer. Trimming removed 0 bases from V and 4 bases from J; the gene matches leave 6 bases unexplained. CDR1 and CDR2 (KGHSH, LQKENI) derive from the germline V gene. The CDR3 goes from the cysteine to the phenylalanine over 16 residues. Only the CDR3 DNA stays, 48 bases, in frame from base 1. Beyond this particular receptor, the publication reports: The strongest predictors of response, as reported, were early dynamic changes in blood T cell clones along with a rise in serum interferon-beta after radiation. After treatment with radiotherapy and ipilimumab, TCR clones that came from tumors expanded in the peripheral blood.

This receptor was obtained from a human donor with non-small cell lung cancer who had stable disease on radiotherapy plus ipilimumab. The receptor chain draws on TRBV18 and TRBJ2-7, with 10 bases matching TRBD2. The material sequenced was peripheral blood, taken from a patient treated with radiotherapy plus ipilimumab. The DNA sequence is as follows: TGTGCCAGCTCACCACCTCTTAGCGGGAGGTCGTACGAGCAGTACTTC. This codes for CASSPPLSGRSYEQYF.